The sequence of this TCR beta chain was determined in a study of blood T cell repertoires in COVID-19. The V end lost 2 bases, the J end lost 6 bases, and 9 bases lay between the germline ends. This CDR3 is built from 13 residues. Profiled with immunoSEQ multiplex PCR; TCRdb holds only in-frame clones, not every one. The sample lists some 15,000 clones; 88% were seen once. This receptor was identified in a human donor in a cohort sampled during active COVID-19. Sequencing was done on a sample of peripheral blood. The rearrangement links TRBV12-3 or TRBV12-4 to TRBJ2-3; tentatively, D is TRBD1 (6 bases). In DNA, the CDR3 is TGTGCCAGCAGTTTACAGGGGCCGGATACGCAGTATTTT. Its protein is CASSLQGPDTQYF.